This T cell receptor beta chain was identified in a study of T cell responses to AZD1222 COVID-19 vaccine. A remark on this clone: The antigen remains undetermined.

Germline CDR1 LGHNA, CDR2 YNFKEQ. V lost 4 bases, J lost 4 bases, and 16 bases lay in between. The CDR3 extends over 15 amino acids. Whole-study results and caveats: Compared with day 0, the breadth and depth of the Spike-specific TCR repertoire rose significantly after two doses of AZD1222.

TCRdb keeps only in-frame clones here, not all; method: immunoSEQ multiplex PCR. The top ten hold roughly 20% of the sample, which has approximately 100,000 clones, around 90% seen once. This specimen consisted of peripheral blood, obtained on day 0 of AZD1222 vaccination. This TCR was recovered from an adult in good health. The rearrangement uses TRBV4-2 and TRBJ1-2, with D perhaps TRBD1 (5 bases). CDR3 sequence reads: CASSPQQGEVYGYTF. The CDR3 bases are TGTGCCAGCAGCCCCCAGCAGGGAGAGGTCTATGGCTACACCTTC.